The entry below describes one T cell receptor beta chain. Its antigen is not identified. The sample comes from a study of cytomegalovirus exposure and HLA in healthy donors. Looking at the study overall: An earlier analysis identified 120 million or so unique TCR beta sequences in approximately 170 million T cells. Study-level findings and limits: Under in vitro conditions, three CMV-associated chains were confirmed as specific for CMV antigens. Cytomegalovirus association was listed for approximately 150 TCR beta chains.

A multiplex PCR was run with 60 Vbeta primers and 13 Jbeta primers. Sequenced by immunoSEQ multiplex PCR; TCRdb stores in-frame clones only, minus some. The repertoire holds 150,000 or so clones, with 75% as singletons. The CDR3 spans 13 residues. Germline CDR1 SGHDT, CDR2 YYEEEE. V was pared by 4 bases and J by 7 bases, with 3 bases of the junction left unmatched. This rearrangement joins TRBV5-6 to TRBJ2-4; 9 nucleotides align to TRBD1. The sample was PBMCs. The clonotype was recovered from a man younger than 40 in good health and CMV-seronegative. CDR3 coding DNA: TGTGCCAGCAGCCTTGACAGGGGGAACATTCAGTACTTC. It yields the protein CASSLDRGNIQYF.